This T cell receptor (beta chain) was obtained from a study of blood T cell repertoires in COVID-19. Turning to the study itself: The United States, Italy and Spain provided the acute and convalescent COVID-19 samples.

The CDR3 is 13 amino acids. Trimming pared 6 bases from V and 8 bases from J, leaving 16 bases between. Germline-derived CDR1 and CDR2 are ENHRY and SYGVKD. In the authors' workflow: Cell counts per sample came from amplifying reference gene primers. This table comes from immunoSEQ multiplex PCR, and its TCRdb copy is limited to in-frame clones, with some not included. From that table come the V and J calls and clone size; the DNA was used to work out D and trimming. This repertoire shows roughly 180,000 clones, about 86% found once; its top ten account for less than 25%. This sequence was found in a man between 65 and 80 years old with active or convalescent COVID-19. Material for sequencing was peripheral blood. This chain connects TRBV10-3 to TRBJ1-2; D is perhaps TRBD1 (5 bases). CDR3 sequence: CAISRDSAGGYTF. CDR3 sequence (DNA): TGTGCCATCAGCAGGGACTCTGCGGGGGGCTACACCTTC.